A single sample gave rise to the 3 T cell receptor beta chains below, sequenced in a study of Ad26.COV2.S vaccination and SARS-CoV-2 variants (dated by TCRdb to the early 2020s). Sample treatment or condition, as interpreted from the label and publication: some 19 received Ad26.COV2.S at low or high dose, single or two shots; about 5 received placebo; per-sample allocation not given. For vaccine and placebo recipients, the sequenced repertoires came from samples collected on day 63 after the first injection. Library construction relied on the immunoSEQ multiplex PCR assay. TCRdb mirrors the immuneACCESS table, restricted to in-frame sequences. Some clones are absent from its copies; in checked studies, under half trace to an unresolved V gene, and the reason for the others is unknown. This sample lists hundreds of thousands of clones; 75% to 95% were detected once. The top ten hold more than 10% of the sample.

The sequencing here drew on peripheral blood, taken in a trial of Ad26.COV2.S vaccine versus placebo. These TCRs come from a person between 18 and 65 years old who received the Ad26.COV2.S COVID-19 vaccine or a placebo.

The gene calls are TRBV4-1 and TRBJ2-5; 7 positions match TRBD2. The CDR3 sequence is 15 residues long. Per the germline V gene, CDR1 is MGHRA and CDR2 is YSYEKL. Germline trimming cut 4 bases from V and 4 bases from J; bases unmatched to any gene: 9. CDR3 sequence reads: CASSLSWGGGETQYF. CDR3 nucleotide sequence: TGCGCCAGCAGCCTTAGCTGGGGGGGTGGAGAGACCCAGTACTTC.

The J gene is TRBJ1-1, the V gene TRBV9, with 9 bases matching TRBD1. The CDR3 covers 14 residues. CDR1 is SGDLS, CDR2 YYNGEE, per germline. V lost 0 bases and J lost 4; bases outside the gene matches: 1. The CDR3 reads CASSVGTGATEAFF. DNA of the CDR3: TGTGCCAGCAGCGTAGGGACAGGGGCCACTGAAGCTTTCTTT.

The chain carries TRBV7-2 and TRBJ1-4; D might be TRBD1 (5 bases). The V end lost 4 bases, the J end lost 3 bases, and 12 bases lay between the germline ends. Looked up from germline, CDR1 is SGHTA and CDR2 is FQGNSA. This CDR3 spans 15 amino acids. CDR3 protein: CASSSIRVPNEKLFF. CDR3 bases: TGTGCCAGCAGCTCGATCAGGGTACCTAATGAAAAACTGTTTTTT.